A selection of T cell receptor beta chains follows, all from one sample in a study of OX40 agonist ivuxolimab in advanced cancers. Repertoires were generated with immunoSEQ multiplex PCR, while TCRdb's copy carries only in-frame clones and drops some. The repertoire holds approximately 56,000 clones, about nine tenths seen once, with over 1.5% in the top ten. This specimen was CD4+ or CD8+ T cells sorted from blood, taken in a trial of the OX40 agonist ivuxolimab. These receptors all come from an adult with an advanced solid tumor such as melanoma, head and neck, liver or kidney cancer. CDR3s include the opening cysteine and the closing phenylalanine or tryptophan. D genes are given only for firm matches. Not every row has a clone size; where given, it reads once, few, many or a size class.

CDR3: CASSLRGGETQYF; DNA: TGTGCCAGCAGTTTGCGGGGGGGAGAGACCCAGTACTTC; V: TRBV27; size: once; D: TRBD2; J: TRBJ2-5
CDR3: CASSVGPGRAETQYF; DNA: TGTGCCAGCAGCGTAGGTCCGGGGCGGGCAGAGACCCAGTACTTC; V: TRBV9; size: -; D: -; J: TRBJ2-5
CDR3: CASSRQGAGNYGYTF; DNA: TGTGCCAGCAGCAGACAGGGGGCTGGTAACTATGGCTACACCTTC; V: TRBV6-1; size: -; D: TRBD1; J: TRBJ1-2
CDR3: CASSGQGVQPQHF; DNA: TGTGCCAGCAGTGGACAGGGGGTTCAGCCCCAGCATTTT; V: TRBV2; size: few; D: TRBD1; J: TRBJ1-5
CDR3: CASSLGGTASSTDTQYF; DNA: TGCGCCAGCAGCTTGGGTGGGACAGCCTCTAGCACAGATACGCAGTATTTT; V: TRBV5-1; size: -; D: TRBD1; J: TRBJ2-3
CDR3: CASGGASGNTIYF; DNA: TGCGCCAGCGGGGGAGCCTCTGGAAACACCATATATTTT; V: TRBV10-2; size: -; D: -; J: TRBJ1-3
CDR3: CASSPDSSGNTIYF; DNA: TGTGCCAGCTCACCGGACAGCTCTGGAAACACCATATATTTT; V: TRBV18; size: -; D: -; J: TRBJ1-3
CDR3: CASSQGQGAGKLFF; DNA: TGCGCCAGCAGCCAGGGACAGGGGGCTGGAAAACTGTTTTTT; V: TRBV4-1; size: once; D: TRBD1; J: TRBJ1-4
CDR3: CATEDNRGYTF; DNA: TGTGCCACTGAAGACAACCGGGGCTACACCTTC; V: TRBV6-5; size: -; D: -; J: TRBJ1-2
CDR3: CASSEGDMSEAFF; DNA: TGTGCCAGCAGTGAGGGGGATATGTCTGAAGCTTTCTTT; V: TRBV6-1; size: -; D: -; J: TRBJ1-1
CDR3: CASSFVPGLAGGDTQYF; DNA: TGTGCCAGCAGCTTCGTACCGGGACTAGCGGGAGGTGATACGCAGTATTTT; V: TRBV7-9; size: -; D: TRBD2; J: TRBJ2-3
CDR3: CASSPEPGGHYGYTF; DNA: TGTGCCAGCTCACCAGAACCAGGGGGCCACTATGGCTACACCTTC; V: TRBV18; size: -; D: TRBD1; J: TRBJ1-2
CDR3: CASSPVASGNTIYF; DNA: TGTGCCAGCTCACCAGTGGCCTCTGGAAACACCATATATTTT; V: TRBV18; size: once; D: -; J: TRBJ1-3
CDR3: CASSQAPFGQTEQYF; DNA: TGCGCCAGCAGCCAAGCACCCTTCGGACAAACGGAGCAGTACTTC; V: TRBV4-3; size: -; D: -; J: TRBJ2-7
CDR3: CASSFRRSGATDTQYF; DNA: TGTGCCAGCAGCTTCCGCAGATCCGGGGCCACAGATACGCAGTATTTT; V: TRBV13; size: -; D: -; J: TRBJ2-3
CDR3: CASSLGRWRTNEKLFF; DNA: TGCGCCAGCAGCTTGGGGCGGTGGCGGACTAATGAAAAACTGTTTTTT; V: TRBV5-1; size: -; D: -; J: TRBJ1-4
CDR3: CASSSQGGVSYEQYF; DNA: TGTGCCAGCAGCAGCCAGGGTGGGGTCTCCTACGAGCAGTACTTC; V: TRBV7-2; size: -; D: -; J: TRBJ2-7
CDR3: CASSPLAGPGDTEAFF; DNA: TGTGCCAGCAGCCCACTCGCAGGTCCCGGAGACACTGAAGCTTTCTTT; V: TRBV5-6; size: -; D: -; J: TRBJ1-1
CDR3: CASSPPRRDEKLFF; DNA: TGTGCCAGCAGCCCGCCAAGACGGGACGAAAAACTGTTTTTT; V: TRBV28; size: -; D: -; J: TRBJ1-4
CDR3: CASSLPGFGYTF; DNA: TGTGCCAGCAGTTTACCCGGGTTCGGCTACACCTTC; V: TRBV28; size: -; D: -; J: TRBJ1-2
CDR3: CASSPGVAKNIQYF; DNA: TGTGCCAGCAGCCCAGGGGTGGCCAAAAACATTCAGTACTTC; V: TRBV7-9; size: -; D: -; J: TRBJ2-4
CDR3: CASSLRSTDTQYF; DNA: TGTGCCAGCAGCCTCAGGAGCACAGATACGCAGTATTTT; V: TRBV5-6; size: -; D: -; J: TRBJ2-3
CDR3: CASSDRVSRSPLHF; DNA: TGTGCCAGCAGTGACAGGGTGAGTCGTTCACCCCTCCACTTT; V: TRBV2; size: -; D: -; J: TRBJ1-6
CDR3: CASSETESGGYTF; DNA: TGCGCCAGCAGTGAAACAGAATCTGGTGGCTACACCTTC; V: TRBV10-1; size: few; D: -; J: TRBJ1-2
CDR3: CASSFQETQYF; DNA: TGTGCCAGCAGCTTTCAAGAGACCCAGTACTTC; V: TRBV5-4; size: -; D: -; J: TRBJ2-5
CDR3: CASSAGRPYGYTF; DNA: TGCGCCAGCAGTGCGGGACGGCCCTATGGCTACACCTTC; V: TRBV10-1; size: -; D: -; J: TRBJ1-2
CDR3: CASSPRWGLYEQFF; DNA: TGTGCCAGCAGCCCCCGATGGGGGCTATATGAGCAGTTCTTC; V: TRBV6-1; size: -; D: -; J: TRBJ2-1
CDR3: CASSQSSVNQPQHF; DNA: TGTGCCAGCAGCCAAAGTTCAGTCAATCAGCCCCAGCATTTT; V: TRBV7-2; size: -; D: -; J: TRBJ1-5
CDR3: CASSQTSLNEQFF; DNA: TGTGCCAGCAGCCAGACTAGTTTGAATGAGCAGTTCTTC; V: TRBV11-2; size: -; D: -; J: TRBJ2-1
CDR3: CASTSTSGYNEQFF; DNA: TGCGCCAGCACATCGACTAGCGGGTACAATGAGCAGTTCTTC; V: TRBV5-1; size: -; D: TRBD2; J: TRBJ2-1
CDR3: CASSLKGETGGTDTQYF; DNA: TGTGCCAGCAGCTTAAAAGGAGAGACCGGCGGCACAGATACGCAGTATTTT; V: TRBV7-2; size: -; D: -; J: TRBJ2-3
CDR3: CASSVAQHGDTIYF; DNA: TGTGCCAGCAGCGTAGCTCAGCACGGGGACACCATATATTTT; V: TRBV9; size: -; D: -; J: TRBJ1-3
CDR3: CASGPQGSSTDTQYF; DNA: TGCGCCAGCGGACCCCAGGGTTCTAGCACAGATACGCAGTATTTT; V: TRBV5-1; size: once; D: -; J: TRBJ2-3
CDR3: CASSSDRTGPGYTF; DNA: TGTGCCAGCAGTTCCGACCGGACAGGGCCTGGCTACACCTTC; V: TRBV2; size: -; D: TRBD1; J: TRBJ1-2
CDR3: CASSLVTGGQTQYF; DNA: TGCGCCAGCAGCTTGGTAACAGGGGGCCAGACCCAGTACTTC; V: TRBV5-1; size: -; D: TRBD1; J: TRBJ2-5
CDR3: CASSTDRGHYNEQFF; DNA: TGTGCCAGCAGTACCGACAGGGGGCACTACAATGAGCAGTTCTTC; V: TRBV6-5; size: -; D: TRBD1; J: TRBJ2-1
CDR3: CASSSGTGGRYTF; DNA: TGCGCCAGCAGCTCCGGGACAGGGGGCCGCTACACCTTC; V: TRBV5-1; size: -; D: TRBD1; J: TRBJ1-2
CDR3: CASSDTGTGRAENIQYF; DNA: TGTGCCAGCAGCGACACCGGGACAGGGCGCGCTGAAAACATTCAGTACTTC; V: TRBV27; size: -; D: TRBD1; J: TRBJ2-4
CDR3: CASSLESVWNTEAFF; DNA: TGTGCCAGCAGCTTGGAGTCGGTGTGGAACACTGAAGCTTTCTTT; V: TRBV5-6; size: -; D: -; J: TRBJ1-1
CDR3: CASSMDDRGNMNTEAFF; DNA: TGTGCCAGTAGTATGGATGACAGGGGAAACATGAACACTGAAGCTTTCTTT; V: TRBV19; size: few; D: TRBD1; J: TRBJ1-1
CDR3: CASSSGTPSGQPQHF; DNA: TGTGCCAGCAGTTCCGGGACACCATCAGGTCAGCCCCAGCATTTT; V: TRBV27; size: few; D: -; J: TRBJ1-5
CDR3: CASSGDRGSLKNEKLFF; DNA: TGTGCCAGCAGTGGTGACAGGGGAAGTTTAAAGAATGAAAAACTGTTTTTT; V: TRBV25-1; size: -; D: TRBD1; J: TRBJ1-4
CDR3: CASRILGTEGKQYF; DNA: TGTGCCAGCAGAATACTCGGGACGGAGGGAAAGCAGTACTTC; V: TRBV7-2; size: -; D: -; J: TRBJ2-7
CDR3: CASRLSRQGEGRTEAFF; DNA: TGTGCAAGTCGCTTAAGTCGACAGGGGGAAGGGAGGACTGAAGCTTTCTTT; V: TRBV12-2; size: -; D: -; J: TRBJ1-1
CDR3: CASSSLVGGGLGEQFF; DNA: TGTGCCAGCAGCTCACTTGTAGGGGGCGGTCTGGGAGAGCAGTTCTTC; V: TRBV11-2; size: -; D: TRBD1; J: TRBJ2-1
CDR3: CSVRRPYGDYGYTF; DNA: TGCAGCGTTAGGCGACCTTATGGCGACTATGGCTACACCTTC; V: TRBV29-1; size: -; D: -; J: TRBJ1-2
CDR3: CASSRVGYLTDTQYF; DNA: TGTGCCAGCAGCCGGGTAGGATACCTCACAGATACGCAGTATTTT; V: TRBV14; size: -; D: -; J: TRBJ2-3
CDR3: CASRSRENSNQPQHF; DNA: TGTGCCAGCAGATCCAGGGAGAATAGCAATCAGCCCCAGCATTTT; V: TRBV6-5; size: -; D: -; J: TRBJ1-5
CDR3: CASSLRDNSPLHF; DNA: TGTGCCAGCAGCTTGCGGGATAATTCACCCCTCCACTTT; V: TRBV5-6; size: -; D: -; J: TRBJ1-6
CDR3: CASSLSARGGELFF; DNA: TGTGCCAGCAGCTTATCGGCAAGGGGAGGAGAACTGTTTTTT; V: TRBV7-1; size: -; D: -; J: TRBJ2-2
CDR3: CASSDAGTGGGNEQFF; DNA: TGTGCCAGCAGTGACGCCGGGACAGGGGGGGGAAATGAGCAGTTCTTC; V: TRBV6-1; size: -; D: TRBD1; J: TRBJ2-1
CDR3: CASSEGPYYGYTF; DNA: TGTGCCAGCAGTGAAGGGCCGTACTATGGCTACACCTTC; V: TRBV6-5; size: -; D: -; J: TRBJ1-2
CDR3: CASSEQGAAYNEQFF; DNA: TGCGCCAGCAGCGAGCAGGGGGCAGCCTACAATGAGCAGTTCTTC; V: TRBV5-1; size: -; D: TRBD1; J: TRBJ2-1
CDR3: CASSPGQGDEQYF; DNA: TGTGCCAGCAGCCCAGGACAGGGCGACGAGCAGTACTTC; V: TRBV7-2; size: -; D: TRBD1; J: TRBJ2-7